These 10 T cell receptor beta chains were all obtained from the same sample, sequenced in a study of blood T cell repertoires in COVID-19. Some clones are missing from TCRdb's copy, which holds only in-frame ones; the method was immunoSEQ multiplex PCR. This sample carries approximately 190,000 clones, under 90% of them seen once, and the ten largest clones take around an eighth. Sequenced sample: peripheral blood. Every receptor here comes from a man in his thirties or forties with active or convalescent COVID-19.

This chain joins TRBV6-2 or TRBV6-3 and TRBJ2-1; 9 nucleotides match TRBD1. The CDR3 totals 16 residues. CDR1 is MNHEY and CDR2 is SVGEGT in the germline V gene. The V gene end was trimmed by 2 bases and the J gene end by 6 bases; junction bases not matched to a gene: 8. CDR3 residues: CASSYRHVTGGNEQFF. The CDR3 nucleotides read TGTGCCAGCAGTTACAGGCACGTGACAGGGGGCAATGAGCAGTTCTTC.

The chain has TRBV7-2 and TRBJ2-3; D is perhaps TRBD1 (5 bases). The V end lost 0 bases, the J end lost 9 bases, and 7 bases lay between the germline ends. The germline V gene has CDR1 SGHTA and CDR2 FQGNSA. The CDR3 is 12 residues long. CDR3 sequence: CASSLAAGTQYF. The CDR3 nucleotides are TGTGCCAGCAGCTTAGCAGCAGGGACGCAGTATTTT.

The V and J genes are TRBV9 and TRBJ1-1; no clear D. The length of the CDR3 is 15 residues. Germline V gene data show CDR1 as SGDLS and CDR2 as YYNGEE. V was cut by 0 bases and J by 0 bases, with 9 bases left in between. DNA for the CDR3: TGTGCCAGCAGCGTAGTGGCGGGGATGAACACTGAAGCTTTCTTT. This gives the protein CASSVVAGMNTEAFF. The variable domain in full, completed from reference TRBV9 and TRBJ1-1, reads DSGVTQTPKHLITATGQRVTLRCSPRSGDLSVYWYQQSLDQGLQFLIQYYNGEERAKGNILERFSAQQFPDLHSELNLSSLELGDSALYFCASSVVAGMNTEAFFGQGTRLTVV.

This rearrangement joins TRBV10-3 to TRBJ2-3, with D possibly matching TRBD2 (6 bases). V was cut by 3 bases and J by 0 bases, with 19 bases left in between. CDR3 length equals 18 residues. Per germline, CDR1 ENHRY and CDR2 SYGVKD. DNA of the CDR3: TGTGCCATCAGTGATGGCGGCGGGGAGCCCTCTAGCACAGATACGCAGTATTTT. Protein: CAISDGGGEPSSTDTQYF.

This chain joins TRBV24-1 and TRBJ2-5; 11 positions agree with TRBD1. This CDR3 spans 16 amino acids. From germline, CDR1 is KGHDR and CDR2 SFDVKD. V was clipped by 2 bases and J by 4 bases; unmatched bases: 5. The CDR3 here is CATSDWGQGVGETQYF. CDR3 nucleotides: TGTGCCACCAGTGATTGGGGACAGGGGGTGGGAGAGACCCAGTACTTC.

The gene calls are TRBV3-1 (or the pseudogene TRBV3-2) and TRBJ2-5, with D possibly being TRBD2 (5 bases). V lost 4 bases and J 1 base, leaving 13 bases between the germline ends. Per the germline V gene, CDR1 is LGHDT and CDR2 is YNNKEL (reference sequence). The CDR3 runs 15 residues. The CDR3 is CASSPSHSGQETQYF. CDR3 nucleotide sequence: TGTGCCAGCAGCCCGAGTCACAGCGGCCAAGAGACCCAGTACTTC.

J is TRBJ1-4 and V is TRBV2; TRBD1 is a possible D gene (6 bases). Deletions cut 4 bases from V and 8 bases from J, with 14 bases between. Germline loops: CDR1 SNHLY, CDR2 FYNNEI. The CDR3 totals 14 residues. This chain's CDR3 is CASSVAGGIEKLFF. The CDR3 DNA sequence: TGTGCCAGCAGTGTGGCGGGGGGCATCGAAAAACTGTTTTTT.

The chain combines TRBV28 with TRBJ2-1; 9 nucleotides align to TRBD2. V lost 3 bases to trimming and J lost 6 bases; unmatched junction nucleotides: 18. In germline, CDR1 is MDHEN, CDR2 SYDVKM. CDR3 size: 19 residues. CDR3 DNA sequence: TGTGCCAGCAGTTTTCGTCAGTCCCGCTATGGCGGGAGGGCCAATGAGCAGTTCTTC. Its translation is CASSFRQSRYGGRANEQFF.

V and J are TRBV7-8 and TRBJ2-3; 9 positions match TRBD2. There are 14 residues in the CDR3. Germline values: CDR1 SGHVS, CDR2 FQNEAQ. Germline trimming cut 6 bases from V and 5 bases from J; bases unmatched to any gene: 6. The DNA for the CDR3 is TGTGCCAGCAGGGCGGGGGGGCAGATAGATACGCAGTATTTT. Its translation: CASRAGGQIDTQYF.

J is TRBJ1-2 and V is TRBV19; perhaps TRBD1 as D (5 bases). The CDR3 length is 15 residues. V dropped 7 bases and J dropped 2 bases, with 17 bases sitting between them. CDR1 is LNHDA, CDR2 SQIVND, per germline (reference sequence). The CDR3 region is CASNTGGSSNYGYTF. The CDR3 DNA follows: TGTGCCAGTAACACGGGGGGGAGTTCCAACTATGGCTACACCTTC. The full variable domain, with the rest looked up from reference TRBV19 and TRBJ1-2, is DGGITQSPKYLFRKEGQNVTLSCEQNLNHDAMYWYRQDPGQGLRLIYYSQIVNDFQKGDIAEGYSVSREKKESFPLTVTSAQKNPTAFYLCASNTGGSSNYGYTFGSGTRLTVV.